Following are 19 T cell receptor beta chains from one sample sequenced in a study of shared clonotypes between healthy human individuals. Repertoires were generated with immunoSEQ multiplex PCR, while TCRdb's copy carries only in-frame clones and drops some. Of some 500,000 clones listed, 90% to 97% are singletons. The material sequenced was naive CD4+ T cells sorted from blood. Subset: CD45RA+ positively selected. All receptors come from a woman aged 25 to 45 in good health.

V and J are TRBV4-2 and TRBJ2-1; 10 bases are shared with TRBD2. The V gene's germline CDR1 is LGHNA and CDR2 YNFKEQ. CDR3 size: 17 residues. V was clipped by 0 bases and J by 0 bases; unmatched bases: 2. CDR3 sequence reads: CASSQDPSGSSYNEQFF. For the CDR3, the DNA is TGTGCCAGCAGCCAAGATCCTAGCGGGAGCTCCTACAATGAGCAGTTCTTC.

V usage is TRBV2 and J usage is TRBJ2-1; D unresolved. The CDR3 extends over 12 amino acids. The V and J ends lost 7 bases and 8 bases respectively, with 12 bases between them. CDR1 and CDR2 (germline): SNHLY, FYNNEI. This chain's CDR3 is CASTLESDEQFF. The CDR3 DNA reads as TGTGCCAGCACGTTAGAATCTGATGAGCAGTTCTTC.

The chain uses TRBV9 and TRBJ2-1, with no clear D. Trimming left V 3 bases short and J 11 bases short, with 18 bases between. From germline, CDR1 is SGDLS and CDR2 YYNGEE. This CDR3 contains 14 residues. The chain's CDR3 is CASSGQPERNKQFF. The CDR3 nucleotides read TGTGCCAGCAGCGGCCAGCCGGAGCGAAACAAGCAGTTCTTC. The variable domain in full, with the rest retrieved from reference TRBV9 and TRBJ2-1, is DSGVTQTPKHLITATGQRVTLRCSPRSGDLSVYWYQQSLDQGLQFLIQYYNGEERAKGNILERFSAQQFPDLHSELNLSSLELGDSALYFCASSGQPERNKQFFGPGTRLTVL.

The V gene is TRBV19, the J gene TRBJ1-2; D is unclear. V lost 6 bases, J lost 8 bases, and 19 bases lay in between. Germline CDR1 reads LNHDA; CDR2 reads SQIVND (reference sequence). The CDR3 runs 14 residues. CDR3 sequence: CASSLDGAVLGYTF. CDR3 in DNA: TGTGCCAGTAGCCTTGACGGAGCGGTCTTGGGCTACACCTTC.

This clone was detected once. Written as DNA, the CDR3 is TGTGCCATCAGTGTGGGCAGGGGGAGGTCGGATACGCAGTATTTT. Its protein product is CAISVGRGRSDTQYF. The V and J genes are TRBV10-3 and TRBJ2-3; D might be TRBD1 (7 bases). In germline, CDR1 is ENHRY, CDR2 SYGVKD. V was cut by 4 bases and J by 6 bases, with 17 bases left in between. The CDR3 covers 15 residues.

The rearrangement uses TRBV14 and TRBJ1-2; no clear D gene. The CDR3 is 14 amino acids. With 1 base removed from V and 8 bases from J, the gap between germline ends came to 14 bases. CDR1 is SGHDN and CDR2 is FVKESK in the germline V gene. The CDR3 is CASSQVRPYGGYTF. The DNA for the CDR3 is TGTGCCAGCAGCCAAGTCCGTCCCTATGGAGGCTACACCTTC.

The chain uses TRBV28 and TRBJ2-1; the D is unclear. The V end was cut by 6 bases, the J end by 10 bases, with 16 bases between. Germline V gene data show CDR1 as MDHEN and CDR2 as SYDVKM. CDR3 length equals 13 residues. CDR3 residues: CASRQTGPREQFF. DNA for the CDR3: TGTGCCAGCAGACAAACCGGTCCGCGCGAGCAGTTCTTC.

The chain is built from TRBV7-7 and TRBJ2-7; TRBD2 matches 7 bases. Germline V lookup: CDR1 SSHAT, CDR2 FNYEAQ (reference sequence). Trimming removed 1 base from V and 0 bases from J; junction bases left unmatched: 3. The CDR3 extends over 15 amino acids. CDR3: CASSLGAGSSYEQYF. The DNA for the CDR3 is TGTGCCAGCAGCTTAGGAGCGGGAAGCTCCTACGAGCAGTACTTC.

This clone was detected once. The V and J genes are TRBV5-1 and TRBJ2-5; the D gene is possibly TRBD1 (5 bases). Trimming took off 0 bases at V and 3 bases at J, with 9 bases between the two ends. CDR1 and CDR2 (germline): SGHRS, YFSETQ. The CDR3 extends over 14 amino acids. CDR3 nucleotide sequence: TGCGCCAGCAGCTTGGCCGTCAGGGAAGAGACCCAGTACTTC. Its translation is CASSLAVREETQYF.

This clone was seen once. As DNA, the CDR3 is TGTGCCAGCAGCTTAATTGCTTTGGGTAGCGAGCAGTACTTC. It translates to CASSLIALGSEQYF. V usage is TRBV7-2 and J usage is TRBJ2-7; D remains unclear. This CDR3 contains 14 residues. The germline V and J ends were trimmed by 2 bases and 6 bases, with 14 bases remaining between them. The V gene's germline CDR1 is SGHTA and CDR2 FQGNSA.

The gene calls are TRBV28 and TRBJ2-1, with unresolved D. Per germline, CDR1 MDHEN and CDR2 SYDVKM. V lost 2 bases to trimming and J lost 8 bases, with 7 bases between them. The CDR3 runs 12 residues. CDR3 nucleotide sequence: TGTGCCAGCAGTTTAGGCCTGGATGAGCAGTTCTTC. It specifies CASSLGLDEQFF.

V is TRBV5-1 and J is TRBJ1-4, with a tentative D call TRBD1 (5 bases). The CDR3 has 16 amino acids. The V gene lost 4 bases and the J gene lost 0 bases, with 13 bases spanning the gap. Germline CDR1 SGHRS, CDR2 YFSETQ. The CDR3 bases are TGCGCCAGCAGCCTCGGGGCTCGTGCAACTAATGAAAAACTGTTTTTT. Translated: CASSLGARATNEKLFF.

The V gene is TRBV5-1, the J gene TRBJ1-1; D not resolved. Germline CDR1 and CDR2: SGHRS and YFSETQ. Trimming cost V 4 bases and J 1 base, with 14 bases left between them. The CDR3 has 15 residues. The CDR3 DNA sequence: TGCGCCAGCAGCCTCCGGACGGAGGGGAACACTGAAGCTTTCTTT. It specifies CASSLRTEGNTEAFF.

The chain couples TRBV28 to TRBJ2-1; D is possibly TRBD2 (6 bases). This CDR3 spans 13 amino acids. The germline gives CDR1 MDHEN, CDR2 SYDVKM. V was trimmed by 3 bases and J by 11 bases, leaving 14 bases between them. Written as DNA, the CDR3 is TGTGCCAGCAGTTTCCATCTAGCGCCTAAGCAGTTCTTC. This encodes CASSFHLAPKQFF.

V and J are TRBV18 and TRBJ2-5; 9 nucleotides align to TRBD2. V gave up 3 bases and J gave up 5 bases; unmatched junction bases: 7. CDR1 is KGHSH, CDR2 LQKENI, per germline. The CDR3 length is 15 residues. Here the CDR3 reads CASSPPSGRMETQYF. DNA for the CDR3: TGTGCCAGCTCACCCCCGAGCGGGAGGATGGAGACCCAGTACTTC.

Only one count was recorded for this clone. The chain is built from TRBV13 and TRBJ1-1; D call uncertain. V shed 0 bases and J shed 2 bases, with 13 bases lying between them. CDR1 and CDR2 from the germline V gene are PRHDT and FYEKMQ (reference sequence). The CDR3 covers 16 residues. Here the CDR3 reads CASSLGLTAGNTEAFF. In nucleotides, the CDR3 is TGTGCCAGCAGCTTAGGCCTTACTGCGGGAAACACTGAAGCTTTCTTT. Full variable domain (remainder filled in from reference TRBV13 and TRBJ1-1): AAGVIQSPRHLIKEKRETATLKCYPIPRHDTVYWYQQGPGQDPQFLISFYEKMQSDKGSIPDRFSAQQFSDYHSELNMSSLELGDSALYFCASSLGLTAGNTEAFFGQGTRLTVV.

This clone was counted once. The chain carries TRBV11-2 and TRBJ1-5; D is possibly TRBD1 (6 bases). Germline CDR1 and CDR2: SGHAT and FQNNGV. This CDR3 spans 16 amino acids. Trimming took off 6 bases at V and 1 base at J, with 16 bases between the two ends. This CDR3 is CASRYTEGVSNQPQHF. CDR3 sequence (DNA): TGTGCCAGCAGATACACTGAGGGGGTGAGCAATCAGCCCCAGCATTTT. Filled out from reference TRBV11-2 and TRBJ1-5, the complete variable domain reads EAGVAQSPRYKIIEKRQSVAFWCNPISGHATLYWYQQILGQGPKLLIQFQNNGVVDDSQLPKDRFSAERLKGVDSTLKIQPAKLEDSAVYLCASRYTEGVSNQPQHFGDGTRLSIL.

The V and J genes are TRBV18 and TRBJ2-1, with 10 bases lining up with TRBD1. The CDR3 contains 14 residues. Trimming at V came to 3 bases and at J to 7 bases, leaving 3 bases not matched to a gene. Germline assignment: CDR1 KGHSH and CDR2 LQKENI. The CDR3 sequence: CASSPRQGANEQFF. CDR3 DNA sequence: TGTGCCAGCTCACCCCGACAGGGGGCGAATGAGCAGTTCTTC.

This chain connects TRBV19 to TRBJ2-2; the match to TRBD1 covers 10 bases. J gave up 6 bases and V 7 bases, and 8 bases lay outside the gene matches. This CDR3 has 15 residues. Germline CDR1 is LNHDA and CDR2 is SQIVND (reference sequence). The CDR3, as DNA: TGTGCCAGTACTAGAACCGGGACAGGGGCCGGGGAGCTGTTTTTT. Protein product: CASTRTGTGAGELFF.